The following is a TCR beta chain sequence with its context. Its target is unknown. Sequenced by immunoSEQ multiplex PCR; TCRdb stores in-frame clones only, minus some. This repertoire shows 100,000 or so clones, 85% to 90% found once; its top ten account for around 3.5%. This record belongs to a study of T cell responses to AZD1222 COVID-19 vaccine. V was clipped by 3 bases and J by 10 bases, with 21 bases between them. Per the germline V gene, CDR1 is SGHDN and CDR2 is FVKESK. The CDR3 runs to 16 residues. General study findings and limits: A rise in Spike-specific TCR breadth and depth followed two AZD1222 doses. Donors, mostly white British, included more females; clonal diversity was possibly underestimated. The CD4 TCRs associated with vaccination extended across spike and predominated at 160-218 and 743-854. Within unmutated variant regions lay the reported targets of nearly half of spike-specific TCRs.

The sequence was obtained from an adult in good health. V gene TRBV14 combines with J gene TRBJ1-4; D is unresolved. Sample: peripheral blood, taken on day 0 of AZD1222 vaccination. CDR3 amino acids: CASSQEPVSGVGKLFF. DNA of the CDR3: TGTGCCAGCAGCCAGGAGCCTGTTTCCGGGGTGGGAAAACTGTTTTTT.